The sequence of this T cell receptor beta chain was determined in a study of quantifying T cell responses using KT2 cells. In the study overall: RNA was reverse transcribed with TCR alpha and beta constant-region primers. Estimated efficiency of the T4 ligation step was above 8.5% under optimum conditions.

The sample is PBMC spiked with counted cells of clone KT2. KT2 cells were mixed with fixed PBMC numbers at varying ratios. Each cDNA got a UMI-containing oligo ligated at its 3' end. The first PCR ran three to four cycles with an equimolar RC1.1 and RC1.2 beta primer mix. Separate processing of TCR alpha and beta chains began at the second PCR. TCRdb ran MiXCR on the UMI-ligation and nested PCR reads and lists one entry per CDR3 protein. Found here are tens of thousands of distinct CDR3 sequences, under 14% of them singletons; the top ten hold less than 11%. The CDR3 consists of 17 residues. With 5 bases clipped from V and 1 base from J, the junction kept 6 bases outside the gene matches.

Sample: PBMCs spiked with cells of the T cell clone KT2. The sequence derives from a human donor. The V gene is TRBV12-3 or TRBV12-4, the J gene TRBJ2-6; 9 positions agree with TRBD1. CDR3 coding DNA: TGTGCCAGCAGTCCCCGACAGGGGGTGTCTGGGGCCAACGTCCTGACTTTC. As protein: CASSPRQGVSGANVLTF.